Sequencing of this TCR beta chain was carried out in a study of shared clonotypes between healthy human individuals. Whole-study context: Plates per donor: three CD4 naive, three CD4 memory, two CD8 naive, one CD8 memory. Whole-study findings and limits: Naive CD4 clonotype sharing across a few donors was about 5%.

Concerning this clone: Its antigen remains unknown.

Each PCR replicate from the sorted subsets contained 200 to 250 ng DNA, which is tens of thousands of T cell genomes. Sequencing used immunoSEQ multiplex PCR; TCRdb keeps in-frame clones, though not all of them. The sample records 2 million to 2.5 million clones, under 95% being singletons. Germline lookup yields CDR1 SGHRS and CDR2 YFSETQ. CDR3 length: 14 residues. Trimming took 6 bases from V and 2 from J; bases not matched to a gene: 3. The rearrangement joins TRBV5-1 to TRBJ1-3, with TRBD1 identical over 9 bases. This sequence originates from a man between 18 and 29 years old in good health. Some clones in this sample may be carry-over from other donors' samples. The sequenced sample was naive CD4+ T cells from PBMCs. Subset given: CD45RA+ positively selected. CDR3 DNA: TGCGCCAGCACTGGACAGGGGCCTGGAAACACCATATATTTT. It translates to CASTGQGPGNTIYF.